The entry that follows covers one TCR beta chain sequence. TCRdb called the 5' RACE reads again in MiXCR, with one record for every CDR3 protein. The sample includes roughly 710,000 distinct CDR3 sequences, approximately 6.1% seen only once; the top ten take 1.5% to 2%. The data are from a study of identical twins. The CDR3 runs 13 residues. CDR1 and CDR2 from the germline V gene are DFQATT and SNEGSKA (reference sequence). V trimming: 8 bases; J trimming: 3 bases; junction bases outside the gene matches: 5. This TCR came from a man aged 18 to 30 in good health. The chain carries TRBV20-1 and TRBJ2-1; 9 bases match TRBD2. The source material was naive T cells sorted from blood. Here the CDR3 DNA reads TGCAGTCCTCTAGCGGGGATCTACAATGAGCAGTTCTTC. It is translated as CSPLAGIYNEQFF.